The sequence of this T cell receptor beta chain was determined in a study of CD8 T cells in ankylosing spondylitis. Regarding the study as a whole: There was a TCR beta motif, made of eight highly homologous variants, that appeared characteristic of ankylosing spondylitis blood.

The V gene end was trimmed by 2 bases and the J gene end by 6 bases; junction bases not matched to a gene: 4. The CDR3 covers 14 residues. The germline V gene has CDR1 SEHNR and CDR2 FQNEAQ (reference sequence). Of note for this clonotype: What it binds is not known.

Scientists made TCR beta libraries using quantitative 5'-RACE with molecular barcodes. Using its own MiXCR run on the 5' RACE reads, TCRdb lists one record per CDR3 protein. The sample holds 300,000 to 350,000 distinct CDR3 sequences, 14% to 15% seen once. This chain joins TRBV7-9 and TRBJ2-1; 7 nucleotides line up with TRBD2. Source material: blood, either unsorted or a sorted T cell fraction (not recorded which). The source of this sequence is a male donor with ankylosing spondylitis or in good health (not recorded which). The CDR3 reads CASSLSREFNEQFF. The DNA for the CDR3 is TGTGCCAGCAGCTTATCGCGGGAGTTCAATGAGCAGTTCTTC.